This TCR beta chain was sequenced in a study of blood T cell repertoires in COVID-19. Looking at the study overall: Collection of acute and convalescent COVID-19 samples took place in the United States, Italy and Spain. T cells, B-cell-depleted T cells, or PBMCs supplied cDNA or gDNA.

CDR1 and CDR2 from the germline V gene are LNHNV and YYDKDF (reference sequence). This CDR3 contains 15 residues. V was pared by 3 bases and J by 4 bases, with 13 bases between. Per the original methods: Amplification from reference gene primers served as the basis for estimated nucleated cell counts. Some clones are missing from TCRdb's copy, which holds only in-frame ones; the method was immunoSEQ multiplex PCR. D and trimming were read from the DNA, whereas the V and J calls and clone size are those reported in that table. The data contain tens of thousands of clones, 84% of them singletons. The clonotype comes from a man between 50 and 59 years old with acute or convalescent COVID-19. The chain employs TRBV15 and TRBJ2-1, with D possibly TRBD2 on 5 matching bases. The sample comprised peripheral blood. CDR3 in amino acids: CATSRKGGVYNEQFF. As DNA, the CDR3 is TGTGCCACCAGCAGGAAAGGAGGTGTATACAATGAGCAGTTCTTC.